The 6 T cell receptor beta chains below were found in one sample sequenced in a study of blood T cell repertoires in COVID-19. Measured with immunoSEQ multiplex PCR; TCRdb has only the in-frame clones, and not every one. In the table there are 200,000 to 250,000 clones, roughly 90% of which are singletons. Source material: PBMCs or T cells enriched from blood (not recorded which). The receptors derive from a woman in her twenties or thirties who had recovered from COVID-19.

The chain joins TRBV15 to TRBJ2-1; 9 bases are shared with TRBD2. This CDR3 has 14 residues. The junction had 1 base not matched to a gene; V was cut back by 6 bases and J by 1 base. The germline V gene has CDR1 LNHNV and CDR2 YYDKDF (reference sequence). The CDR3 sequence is CATRRGGSYNEQFF. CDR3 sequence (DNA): TGTGCCACCAGGCGGGGGGGTTCCTACAATGAGCAGTTCTTC.

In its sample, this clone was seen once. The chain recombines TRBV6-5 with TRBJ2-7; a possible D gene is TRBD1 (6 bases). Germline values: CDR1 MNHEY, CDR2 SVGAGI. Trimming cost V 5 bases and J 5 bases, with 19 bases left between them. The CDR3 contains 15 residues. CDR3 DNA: TGTGCCAGCAGTCCAGGATCAAGGGGGTTAGACGAGCAGTACTTC. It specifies CASSPGSRGLDEQYF.

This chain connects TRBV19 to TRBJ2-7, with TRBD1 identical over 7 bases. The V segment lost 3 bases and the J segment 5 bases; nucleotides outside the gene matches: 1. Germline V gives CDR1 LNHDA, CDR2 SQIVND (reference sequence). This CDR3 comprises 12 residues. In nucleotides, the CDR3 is TGTGCCAGTAGTATGACAGGGAACGAGCAGTACTTC. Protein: CASSMTGNEQYF.

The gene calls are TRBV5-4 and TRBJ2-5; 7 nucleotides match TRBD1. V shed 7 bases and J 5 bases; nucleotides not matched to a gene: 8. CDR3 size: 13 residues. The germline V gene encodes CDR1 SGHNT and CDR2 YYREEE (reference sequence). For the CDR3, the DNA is TGTGCCAGCGGTAGACAGGGATGGGAGACCCAGTACTTC. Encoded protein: CASGRQGWETQYF.

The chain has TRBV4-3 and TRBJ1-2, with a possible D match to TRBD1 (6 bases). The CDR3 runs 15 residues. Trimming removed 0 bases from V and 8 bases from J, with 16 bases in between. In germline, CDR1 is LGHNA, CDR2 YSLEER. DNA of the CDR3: TGCGCCAGCAGCCAAGATCGGGGGGGGCGCGCCGGCTACACCTTC. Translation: CASSQDRGGRAGYTF.

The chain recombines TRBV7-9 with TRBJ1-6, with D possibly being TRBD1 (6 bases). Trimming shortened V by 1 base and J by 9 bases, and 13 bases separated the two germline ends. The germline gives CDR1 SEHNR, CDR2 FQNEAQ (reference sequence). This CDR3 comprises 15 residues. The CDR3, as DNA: TGTGCCAGCAGCTTAGGAACAGGGCGAGGTTCACCCCTCCACTTT. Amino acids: CASSLGTGRGSPLHF.